The 24 T cell receptor beta chains presented below share a single source sample, sequenced in a study of regulatory T cells in long-lasting Graves disease. CDR3 regions were amplified by Arm-PCR using iRepertoire HTBI primers to build TCR beta libraries. One entry per CDR3 protein, called by TCRdb with MiXCR from the multiplex PCR reads. The repertoire holds around 430,000 distinct CDR3 sequences, with roughly 22% as singletons. The time point: persistent/refractory GD, antithyroid drugs over 5 years with positive TRAb. Following extraction of RNA from PBMCs, that RNA was used to make the TCR library. Sequenced here: peripheral blood mononuclear cells (PBMCs), sampled when the disease was refractory, from a patient treated with antithyroid drugs. The receptor set was obtained from a female donor with Graves disease.

This clonotype was picked up many times. V and J are TRBV28 and TRBJ1-1; no reliable D call. The CDR3 consists of 13 residues. Germline values: CDR1 MDHEN, CDR2 SYDVKM. The V and J ends lost 6 bases and 1 base respectively, with 9 bases between them. In nucleotides, the CDR3 is TGTGCCAGCAGCCAAAGGAGGAACACTGAAGCTTTCTTT. This translates into CASSQRRNTEAFF.

The CDR3 is CASSLREAEGTEAFF. CDR3 bases: TGTGCCAGCAGCTTACGTGAGGCGGAGGGCACTGAAGCTTTCTTT. The chain combines TRBV7-9 with TRBJ1-1; D uncertain. The CDR3 sequence is 15 residues long. Trimming took off 2 bases at V and 4 bases at J, with 14 bases between the two ends. CDR1 and CDR2 from the germline V gene are SEHNR and FQNEAQ (reference sequence).

The rearrangement joins TRBV6-2 or TRBV6-3 to TRBJ1-4; no firm D call. The germline gives CDR1 MNHEY, CDR2 SVGEGT. The CDR3 consists of 17 residues. Trimming shortened V by 2 bases and J by 1 base, and 14 bases separated the two germline ends. The CDR3 region is CASSYPIGEGTNEKLFF. CDR3 in DNA: TGTGCCAGCAGTTACCCCATTGGGGAGGGAACTAATGAAAAACTGTTTTTT.

This chain joins TRBV4-2 and TRBJ2-7; 16 bases fit TRBD2. The V gene end was trimmed by 1 base and the J gene end by 2 bases; junction bases not matched to a gene: 8. The CDR3 covers 19 residues. CDR1 LGHNA and CDR2 YNFKEQ come from the germline V gene. CDR3 in DNA: TGTGCCAGCAGCCAAGTCTGGGGACTAGCGGGAGGGAACCCCTACGAGCAGTACTTC. This gives the protein CASSQVWGLAGGNPYEQYF.

This clonotype has a count of ten or more. The rearrangement uses TRBV7-2 and TRBJ2-4; TRBD2 matches 7 bases. Germline CDR1 and CDR2: SGHTA and FQGNSA. This CDR3 comprises 13 residues. The trim removed 5 bases at V and 8 bases at J, leaving 6 bases unmatched. DNA of the CDR3: TGTGCCAGCAGCGTTTCGGGGGGAGACATTCAGTACTTC. Amino acid sequence: CASSVSGGDIQYF.

This chain uses TRBV29-1 with TRBJ2-3; TRBD2 agrees at 9 bases. Germline CDR1 SQVTM, CDR2 ANQGSEA. Trimming cost V 1 base and J 6 bases; bases outside gene matches: 5. This CDR3 comprises 14 residues. The CDR3 here is CSVEGVAGADTQYF. CDR3 DNA sequence: TGCAGCGTTGAAGGAGTAGCGGGAGCCGATACGCAGTATTTT.

The chain combines TRBV7-8 with TRBJ1-2; maybe TRBD1 (6 bases). Germline assignment: CDR1 SGHVS and CDR2 FQNEAQ. The CDR3 totals 18 residues. The V end lost 1 base, the J end lost 3 bases, and 21 bases lay between the germline ends. CDR3 in DNA: TGTGCCAGCAGCTTAGTATTGGGGCTGAGCGGGGGCTACTATGGCTACACCTTC. Amino acids: CASSLVLGLSGGYYGYTF. The full variable domain, in which reference TRBV7-8 and TRBJ1-2 provide the parts outside the CDR3, is GAGVSQSPRYKVAKRGQDVALRCDPISGHVSLFWYQQALGQGPEFLTYFQNEAQLDKSGLPSDRFFAERPEGSVSTLKIQRTQQEDSAVYLCASSLVLGLSGGYYGYTFGSGTRLTVV.

In DNA form, the CDR3 reads TGTGCCAGCAGTTTGGTAGATGAGCAGTTCTTC. The encoded protein is CASSLVDEQFF. The chain joins TRBV6-5 to TRBJ2-1; D remains ambiguous. Germline CDR1 reads MNHEY; CDR2 reads SVGAGI. CDR3 size: 11 residues. V was pared by 4 bases and J by 8 bases, with 6 bases between.

In DNA, the CDR3 is TGTGCCAGCAGCCAACGGACAGGGGAGGAGTTTGGTGAAGCTTTCTTT. Amino acids: CASSQRTGEEFGEAFF. The chain couples TRBV4-2 to TRBJ1-1, with 9 bases identical to TRBD1. The CDR3 extends over 16 amino acids. The germline V gene encodes CDR1 LGHNA and CDR2 YNFKEQ. V lost 2 bases and J lost 7; bases outside the gene matches: 11.

This clonotype was detected a few times. The chain recombines TRBV9 with TRBJ1-1, with D uncertain. The V end lost 5 bases, the J end lost 11 bases, and 4 bases lay between the germline ends. The CDR3 is made up of 8 amino acids. Per the germline V gene, CDR1 is SGDLS and CDR2 is YYNGEE. The CDR3 loop is CASSRAFF. As DNA, the CDR3 is TGTGCCAGCAGTCGTGCTTTCTTT.

This clonotype was found many times. The chain carries TRBV28 and TRBJ2-2; D is perhaps TRBD2 (6 bases). The germline gives CDR1 MDHEN, CDR2 SYDVKM. The V end was cut by 2 bases, the J end by 4 bases, with 11 bases between. The CDR3 is 15 residues long. The CDR3 DNA reads as TGTGCCAGCAGTTTAACCGGCGGGGCCACCGGGGAGCTGTTTTTT. Its translation: CASSLTGGATGELFF.

The chain combines TRBV7-3 with TRBJ1-3; TRBD1 might be the D (5 bases). This CDR3 comprises 16 residues. The V gene's germline CDR1 is SGHTA and CDR2 FQGTGA. V lost 2 bases to trimming and J lost 0 bases, with 11 bases between them. The CDR3 spells CASSLAGTSSGNTIYF. CDR3 bases: TGTGCCAGCAGCTTAGCGGGGACCAGCTCTGGAAACACCATATATTTT.

Turning to this clonotype: This sequence may be a read error, since a much larger clone differs from it by one base. The chain employs TRBV10-3 and TRBJ2-5; 7 positions agree with TRBD2. The CDR3 sequence is 13 residues long. CDR1 and CDR2 (germline): ENHRY, SYGVKD. The V gene end was trimmed by 4 bases and the J gene end by 6 bases; junction bases not matched to a gene: 5. In nucleotides, the CDR3 is TGTGCCATCAGTGCGACGGGAGGCCAGACCCAGTACTTC. It specifies CAISATGGQTQYF.

This clonotype was counted between two and nine times. This may come from a read error, since a much larger clone is one base off. The chain joins TRBV28 to TRBJ1-4, with D maybe TRBD1 (5 bases). The CDR3 totals 14 residues. CDR1 is MDHEN and CDR2 is SYDVKM in the germline V gene. The CDR3 sequence is CASGLPGQSEKLFF. The CDR3, as DNA: TGTGCCAGCGGTTTGCCAGGGCAATCTGAAAAACTGTTTTTT.

The sample holds one count of this clonotype. Mismatch with germline at one junction end may stem from a read error. V is TRBV28 and J is TRBJ1-2, with 7 bases identical to TRBD1. Germline-derived CDR1 and CDR2 are MDHEN and SYDVKM. This CDR3 is 16 amino acids long. CDR3 in amino acids: CASSSTQGPPGYGYTF. Written as DNA, the CDR3 is TGTGCCAGCAGCTCCACACAGGGGCCCCCAGGCTATGGCTATACCTTC.

The gene calls are TRBV2 and TRBJ2-6; maybe TRBD2 (6 bases). This CDR3 is built from 16 residues. Germline V gene sequence: CDR1 SNHLY, CDR2 FYNNEI. V was shortened by 7 bases and J by 0 bases, with 13 bases between the two germline ends. CDR3 DNA sequence: TGTGCCAGCACGCCGACTAGACTCTCTGGGGCCAACGTCCTGACTTTC. The encoded protein is CASTPTRLSGANVLTF. The full variable domain, its missing parts supplied by reference TRBV2 and TRBJ2-6, is EPEVTQTPSHQVTQMGQEVILRCVPISNHLYFYWYRQILGQKVEFLVSFYNNEISEKSEIFDDQFSVERPDGSNFTLKIRSTKLEDSAMYFCASTPTRLSGANVLTFGAGSRLTVL.

In its sample, this clonotype was seen many times. The V and J genes are TRBV6-5 and TRBJ1-1; tentatively, D is TRBD1 (6 bases). The CDR3 covers 15 residues. Trimming removed 0 bases at V and 6 bases at J, with 14 bases between. Germline CDR1 and CDR2: MNHEY and SVGAGI. CDR3 in amino acids: CASSYSKRGAAEAFF. CDR3 DNA sequence: TGTGCCAGCAGTTACTCGAAGCGGGGGGCGGCTGAAGCTTTCTTT.

The chain joins TRBV29-1 to TRBJ2-2; TRBD2 is a possible D gene (7 bases). V was shortened by 4 bases and J by 7 bases, with 13 bases between the two germline ends. The CDR3 consists of 13 residues. Germline V CDR1 and CDR2: SQVTM, ANQGSEA. The DNA of the CDR3 is TGCAGCGTTGGGGGGGGCGGGAACGGGGAGCTGTTTTTT. Translating it yields CSVGGGGNGELFF.

A note on this clonotype: This may come from a read error, since a much larger clone is one base off. The rearrangement uses TRBV28 and TRBJ2-7; D gene uncertain. Germline CDR1 reads MDHEN; CDR2 reads SYDVKM. The V end was cut by 7 bases, the J end by 3 bases, with 4 bases between. CDR3 length: 10 amino acids. CDR3 residues: CASTDYEQYF. Written as DNA, the CDR3 is TGTGCCAGCACGGACTACGAGCAGTACTTC.

This clonotype has a count of ten or more. The chain uses TRBV2 and TRBJ2-7; D is ambiguous. This CDR3 is built from 13 residues. V was trimmed by 7 bases and J by 5 bases, leaving 15 bases between them. Looked up from germline, CDR1 is SNHLY and CDR2 is FYNNEI. CDR3 nucleotides: TGTGCCAGCAACATCGGGTCCAAAGACGAGCAGTACTTC. It encodes CASNIGSKDEQYF.

This clonotype was recorded many times. The chain employs TRBV28 and TRBJ1-4, with 9 bases aligning to TRBD1. V gave up 6 bases and J gave up 10 bases; unmatched junction bases: 15. This CDR3 contains 16 residues. Looked up from germline, CDR1 is MDHEN and CDR2 is SYDVKM. The DNA for the CDR3 is TGTGCCAGCAGCCTACCGGGGGGGACAGGGAGGAGAAAACTGTTTTTT. This codes for CASSLPGGTGRRKLFF.

The chain carries TRBV2 and TRBJ1-4, with D tentatively TRBD1 (5 bases). The CDR3 totals 13 residues. Trimming took off 7 bases at V and 8 bases at J, with 14 bases between the two ends. The V gene's germline CDR1 is SNHLY and CDR2 FYNNEI. DNA of the CDR3: TGTGCCAGCAAGCAGGGAGAGGGGGAAAAACTGTTTTTT. Translating gives CASKQGEGEKLFF.

This clonotype was seen many times. The rearrangement uses TRBV28 and TRBJ2-3, with 8 bases aligning to TRBD2. V lost 7 bases to trimming and J lost 9 bases; unmatched junction nucleotides: 21. CDR1 and CDR2 (germline): MDHEN, SYDVKM. The CDR3 runs to 17 residues. The DNA for the CDR3 is TGTGCCAGCACGGCGGGAGGCCCCGCTGCGTTCCTCTTAACGCAGTATTTT. Amino acid sequence: CASTAGGPAAFLLTQYF.

This clonotype occurred a few times. The chain uses TRBV7-9 and TRBJ2-5; the match to TRBD2 covers 12 bases. The CDR3 has 15 amino acids. After removal of 3 bases from V and 4 bases from J, the junction contained 3 bases not matched to a gene. Germline assignment: CDR1 SEHNR and CDR2 FQNEAQ (reference sequence). The CDR3 protein is CASSFQTSGRETQYF. The CDR3 nucleotides are TGTGCCAGCAGCTTTCAGACTAGCGGGAGAGAGACCCAGTACTTC.